Presented here are 20 T cell receptor beta chains from one specimen sequenced in a study of CD8 T cells in ankylosing spondylitis. Each CDR3 protein is one row after TCRdb ran MiXCR on the 5' RACE reads. The sample lists fewer than 250,000 distinct CDR3 sequences; 15% to 20% were seen once. What these receptors recognize is not known. Study-wide points: For ankylosing spondylitis blood, a TCR beta motif of eight or nine highly homologous variants appeared characteristic.

What was sequenced was blood, either unsorted or a sorted T cell fraction (not recorded which). The receptors shown here come from a male donor with ankylosing spondylitis.

This clonotype came up many times. CDR3 coding DNA: TGTGCCAGCGGGTTTGCGGAAGCGCAGTATTTT. It is translated as CASGFAEAQYF. The V and J genes are TRBV4-2 and TRBJ2-3; D remains ambiguous. The CDR3 length is 11 residues. Trimming removed 8 bases at V and 10 bases at J, with 13 bases between. The V gene's germline CDR1 is LGHNA and CDR2 YNFKEQ.

The genes are TRBV9 and TRBJ2-2, with 7 bases fitting TRBD2. Germline V gene lookup returns CDR1 SGDLS and CDR2 YYNGEE. The CDR3 totals 18 residues. Trimming cost V 0 bases and J 0 bases; bases outside gene matches: 8. The CDR3 here is CASSVVVTGGPNTGELFF. In DNA, the CDR3 is TGTGCCAGCAGCGTAGTAGTAACGGGGGGACCGAACACCGGGGAGCTGTTTTTT.

This clonotype has only a few counts. This chain connects TRBV5-1 to TRBJ1-2; D is unresolved. Germline CDR1 reads SGHRS; CDR2 reads YFSETQ. This CDR3 has 15 amino acids. The V end lost 0 bases, the J end lost 3 bases, and 12 bases lay between the germline ends. DNA for the CDR3: TGCGCCAGCAGCTTGGAGGGAGGGCTTCACTATGGCTACACCTTC. Amino acids: CASSLEGGLHYGYTF.

This clonotype was found a few times. V gene TRBV12-3 or TRBV12-4 combines with J gene TRBJ2-1; TRBD2 matches at 7 bases. There are 17 residues in the CDR3. V lost 6 bases, J lost 0 bases, and 11 bases stayed unmatched. This chain's CDR3 is CASSPFRLASSYNEQFF. DNA for the CDR3: TGTGCCAGCAGCCCTTTTAGACTAGCCTCCTCCTACAATGAGCAGTTCTTC.

This clonotype was seen a handful of times. The CDR3 region is CSANTGTSYEQYF. CDR3 bases: TGCAGTGCTAACACCGGGACATCCTACGAGCAGTACTTC. This chain uses TRBV20-1 with TRBJ2-7; D might be TRBD1 (6 bases). From germline, CDR1 is DFQATT and CDR2 SNEGSKA (reference sequence). This CDR3 region has 13 residues. V was cut by 4 bases and J by 1 base, with 11 bases left in between.

On this clonotype: A much larger clone sits a single nucleotide away, making a read error possible. This chain links TRBV28 with TRBJ2-1; no clear D. Germline V gives CDR1 MDHEN, CDR2 SYDVKM. The ends were cut back, 3 bases at V and 6 bases at J, with 6 bases in the middle. The CDR3 consists of 12 residues. The CDR3 nucleotides read TGTGCCAGCAGTTTCCCCTGCAATGAGCAGTTCTTC. It encodes CASSFPCNEQFF.

This sequence joins TRBV10-3 and TRBJ2-4; 15 bases line up with TRBD2. This CDR3 contains 20 residues. Germline V gene lookup returns CDR1 ENHRY and CDR2 SYGVKD. Trimming cost V 7 bases and J 0 bases; bases outside gene matches: 13. CDR3: CAINRPWTSGGDLAKNIQYF. The CDR3 region has the DNA TGTGCCATCAACAGGCCGTGGACTAGCGGGGGGGACCTAGCCAAAAACATTCAGTACTTC.

This chain connects TRBV4-2 to TRBJ2-5; D uncertain. Looked up from germline, CDR1 is LGHNA and CDR2 is YNFKEQ. The CDR3 contains 14 residues. Trimming removed 3 bases at V and 1 base at J, with 9 bases between. CDR3 nucleotide sequence: TGTGCCAGCAGCCACCCCGGAATCCAAGAGACCCAGTACTTC. Amino acid sequence: CASSHPGIQETQYF.

J is TRBJ2-3 and V is TRBV29-1; tentatively, D is TRBD1 (6 bases). V shed 3 bases and J shed 1 base, with 11 bases lying between them. The CDR3 sequence is 14 residues long. CDR1 and CDR2 (germline): SQVTM, ANQGSEA. As DNA, the CDR3 is TGCAGCGTTGACCTACAGGGAGGCACAGATACGCAGTATTTT. It translates to CSVDLQGGTDTQYF.

V usage is TRBV6-2 or TRBV6-3 and J usage is TRBJ2-7; D call uncertain. This CDR3 comprises 14 residues. CDR1 MNHEY and CDR2 SVGEGT come from the germline V gene. The V and J ends lost 2 bases and 0 bases respectively, with 8 bases between them. CDR3: CASSYVAGSYEQYF. DNA for the CDR3: TGTGCCAGCAGTTACGTGGCAGGCTCCTACGAGCAGTACTTC.

This clonotype has just a few counts. V gene TRBV6-1 combines with J gene TRBJ2-2; tentatively, D is TRBD2 (7 bases). The V and J ends lost 8 bases and 4 bases respectively, with 20 bases between them. The CDR3 runs to 16 residues. Germline V gene lookup returns CDR1 MNHNS and CDR2 SASEGT. CDR3 loop: CASGGGQDPLTGELFF. The CDR3 DNA follows: TGTGCCAGCGGGGGGGGCCAGGACCCTCTCACCGGGGAGCTGTTTTTT.

The chain employs TRBV27 and TRBJ1-5; D not resolved. The germline gives CDR1 MNHEY, CDR2 SMNVEV (reference sequence). Deletions cut 2 bases from V and 5 bases from J, with 7 bases between. This CDR3 has 13 amino acids. The CDR3 region is CASSLGSYQPQHF. CDR3 sequence (DNA): TGTGCCAGCAGTTTAGGGTCCTATCAGCCCCAGCATTTT.

The J gene is TRBJ2-3, the V gene TRBV7-9; TRBD2 matches 10 bases. V was clipped by 5 bases and J by 4 bases; unmatched bases: 3. Germline V gives CDR1 SEHNR, CDR2 FQNEAQ (reference sequence). The CDR3 runs to 14 residues. The CDR3 nucleotides are TGTGCCAGCAGCGAGCGGGAGGGCCCAGATACGCAGTATTTT. It yields the protein CASSEREGPDTQYF.

This clonotype was found many times. The rearrangement joins TRBV12-3 or TRBV12-4 to TRBJ2-1, with D possibly matching TRBD1 (5 bases). V was cut by 6 bases and J by 5 bases, with 17 bases left in between. This CDR3 has 15 amino acids. CDR3: CASSRFPAGNNEQFF. As DNA, the CDR3 is TGTGCCAGCAGCCGCTTTCCGGCAGGGAACAATGAGCAGTTCTTC.

CDR3 sequence: CASSWGPPRRNQPQHF. The CDR3 coding sequence is TGTGCCAGCAGTTGGGGGCCCCCGAGGCGCAATCAGCCCCAGCATTTT. The V call is TRBV27, the J call TRBJ1-5, with a tentative D call TRBD1 (6 bases). Deletions cut 4 bases from V and 2 bases from J, with 15 bases between. The length of the CDR3 is 16 residues. Germline loops: CDR1 MNHEY, CDR2 SMNVEV (reference sequence).

This clonotype was seen more than once but under ten times. The chain recombines TRBV12-3 or TRBV12-4 with TRBJ1-4; weak D call: TRBD1 (5 bases). The CDR3 sequence is 14 residues long. V lost 5 bases, J lost 7 bases, and 14 bases lay in between. CDR3 sequence: CASSMTEDGEKLFF. CDR3 nucleotides: TGTGCCAGCAGTATGACAGAGGATGGTGAAAAACTGTTTTTT.

The sample holds a few counts of this clonotype. This sequence joins TRBV7-8 and TRBJ2-5; tentatively, D is TRBD1 or TRBD2 (7 bases each). The V and J ends lost 4 bases and 7 bases respectively, with 19 bases between them. The CDR3 runs 15 residues. Germline lookup yields CDR1 SGHVS and CDR2 FQNEAQ. The CDR3 is CASSYTTGTMGTQYF. The CDR3 DNA follows: TGTGCCAGCAGCTATACGACAGGGACTATGGGGACCCAGTACTTC.

The chain carries TRBV27 and TRBJ2-7; tentatively, D is TRBD1 or TRBD2 (6 bases each). Germline CDR1 reads MNHEY; CDR2 reads SMNVEV (reference sequence). This CDR3 has 14 residues. V was shortened by 4 bases and J by 2 bases, with 12 bases between the two germline ends. DNA of the CDR3: TGTGCCAGCAGTTGGAGGGGGAACCCCTACGAGCAGTACTTC. This codes for CASSWRGNPYEQYF.

This clonotype was seen a handful of times. The chain couples TRBV6-1 to TRBJ2-7; 11 bases agree with TRBD2. The CDR3 is made up of 13 amino acids. The junction had 5 bases not matched to a gene; V was cut back by 11 bases and J by 2 bases. The germline V gene encodes CDR1 MNHNS and CDR2 SASEGT. CDR3: CAAQLAGAYEQYF. CDR3 DNA: TGTGCCGCTCAACTAGCGGGGGCCTACGAGCAGTACTTC.

The chain is built from TRBV7-2 and TRBJ1-5, with D possibly TRBD1 on 5 matching bases. Trimming left V 0 bases short and J 1 base short, with 7 bases between. The CDR3 is 15 amino acids. Germline values: CDR1 SGHTA, CDR2 FQGNSA. The CDR3 loop reads CASSLARDSNQPQHF. Written as DNA, the CDR3 is TGTGCCAGCAGCTTAGCGCGGGACAGCAATCAGCCCCAGCATTTT.